A single sample gave rise to the 24 T cell receptor beta chains below, sequenced in a study of molecular identifiers for immune sequencing clone quantification. TCRdb re-analysed the PCR reads in MiXCR, keeping a single row per CDR3 protein. This table holds some 66,000 distinct CDR3 sequences, 15% to 20% found once. The specimen sequenced was naive CD8+ T cells from blood, with Jurkat cell RNA spiked in. Regarding subset: FACS-sorted CD8+CD4-CCR7+CD45RA+ naive T cells. The receptors originated from a human donor in good health. Some libraries in this study had Jurkat cell RNA spiked in.

In this sample, this clonotype turned up a few times. The V call is TRBV4-1, the J call TRBJ1-2; D possibly corresponds to TRBD1 (6 bases). Germline V CDR1 and CDR2: MGHRA, YSYEKL. Deletions cut 3 bases from V and 3 bases from J, with 14 bases between. The CDR3 is 15 amino acids. Here the CDR3 DNA reads TGCGCCAGCAGCCAGAAGCAGGGGCTACACTATGGCTACACCTTC. This translates into CASSQKQGLHYGYTF.

This clonotype was counted many times. The chain employs TRBV27 and TRBJ2-7; TRBD2 aligns across 8 bases. CDR1 and CDR2 (germline): MNHEY, SMNVEV (reference sequence). Trimming removed 6 bases from V and 3 bases from J; junction bases left unmatched: 7. CDR3 size: 14 residues. The CDR3 DNA is TGTGCCAGCAGACCGGGACTAGGTATCTACGAGCAGTACTTC. Its translation: CASRPGLGIYEQYF.

By proportion, this clonotype is medium-sized (0.01 to 0.1%). V and J are TRBV7-6 and TRBJ2-6; D is unclear. Trimming stripped 5 bases from V and 0 bases from J, with 11 bases between. Germline CDR1 reads SGHVS; CDR2 reads FNYEAQ. The CDR3 is made up of 16 amino acids. CDR3 loop: CASSQMAYSGANVLTF. For the CDR3, the DNA is TGTGCCAGCAGCCAGATGGCGTACTCTGGGGCCAACGTCCTGACTTTC.

This clonotype was recorded many times. This chain links TRBV29-1 with TRBJ1-1, with 12 bases lining up with TRBD1. V lost 7 bases and J lost 4; bases outside the gene matches: 10. This CDR3 is 15 amino acids long. The germline V gene has CDR1 SQVTM and CDR2 ANQGSEA. The DNA for the CDR3 is TGCAGCGGCATTCCCGGGACAGGGGGCATCACTGAAGCTTTCTTT. It translates to CSGIPGTGGITEAFF. Together with reference TRBV29-1 and TRBJ1-1, the CDR3 gives the full variable domain: SAVISQKPSRDICQRGTSLTIQCQVDSQVTMMFWYRQQPGQSLTLIATANQGSEATYESGFVIDKFPISRPNLTFSTLTVSNMSPEDSSIYLCSGIPGTGGITEAFFGQGTRLTVV.

This clonotype was found many times. The genes are TRBV4-2 and TRBJ1-5; tentative D call: TRBD1 (5 bases). CDR3 size: 16 residues. The germline V gene has CDR1 LGHNA and CDR2 YNFKEQ. The ends were cut back, 4 bases at V and 3 bases at J, with 16 bases in the middle. CDR3 loop: CASSPFYPGPNQPQHF. The CDR3 DNA is TGTGCCAGCAGCCCGTTCTATCCAGGGCCCAATCAGCCCCAGCATTTT.

The chain couples TRBV4-1 to TRBJ2-7, with 8 bases matching TRBD1. CDR1 MGHRA and CDR2 YSYEKL come from the germline V gene. V was clipped by 5 bases and J by 3 bases; unmatched bases: 6. The CDR3 length is 14 residues. The CDR3 sequence: CASSSRTGNYEQYF. The CDR3 nucleotides read TGCGCCAGCAGCTCTAGGACAGGGAACTACGAGCAGTACTTC.

This clonotype occurred many times. The rearrangement joins TRBV28 to TRBJ2-7; tentatively, D is TRBD1 (6 bases). Germline V gene data show CDR1 as MDHEN and CDR2 as SYDVKM. The CDR3 covers 14 residues. Trimming cost V 6 bases and J 0 bases, with 12 bases left between them. The CDR3 bases are TGTGCCAGCAGCGGGGACACCCGCTCCTACGAGCAGTACTTC. Translated, it gives CASSGDTRSYEQYF.

This clonotype was seen at least ten times. The rearrangement uses TRBV4-1 and TRBJ2-7; 9 nucleotides match TRBD2. The ends lost 3 bases at V and 3 bases at J; junction bases unmatched: 6. The CDR3 loop spans 15 amino acids. Germline loops: CDR1 MGHRA, CDR2 YSYEKL. CDR3 sequence (DNA): TGCGCCAGCAGCCACCTCAAACTAGCGGGCTACGAGCAGTACTTC. Protein sequence: CASSHLKLAGYEQYF.

There are a few counts of this clonotype. This chain links TRBV12-3 or TRBV12-4 with TRBJ1-3, with no clear D. There are 13 residues in the CDR3. The V end lost 0 bases, the J end lost 4 bases, and 4 bases lay between the germline ends. The CDR3 sequence is CASSLARGNTIYF. CDR3 sequence (DNA): TGTGCCAGCAGTTTAGCCAGGGGAAACACCATATATTTT.

This clonotype was recorded many times. The gene calls are TRBV24-1 and TRBJ2-3; no clear D. Germline V gene data show CDR1 as KGHDR and CDR2 as SFDVKD. CDR3 size: 14 residues. V was cut by 0 bases and J by 2 bases, with 5 bases left in between. CDR3 DNA: TGTGCCACCAGTGATTTGTCTAACACAGATACGCAGTATTTT. Its protein is CATSDLSNTDTQYF.

This clonotype has only a few counts. The J gene is TRBJ2-5, the V gene TRBV13; D remains ambiguous. Germline V gives CDR1 PRHDT, CDR2 FYEKMQ (reference sequence). Trimming cost V 0 bases and J 10 bases, with 9 bases left between them. CDR3 length: 12 amino acids. The CDR3 region has the DNA TGTGCCAGCAGCTTAGGGGCTCAAGGCCAGTACTTC. It is translated as CASSLGAQGQYF.

As DNA, the CDR3 is TGTGCCAGCAGTAATGGATGGGACGAGCAGTACTTC. Translated: CASSNGWDEQYF. This chain connects TRBV12-3 or TRBV12-4 to TRBJ2-7, with D unresolved. V was shortened by 5 bases and J by 5 bases, with 10 bases between the two germline ends. CDR3 length: 12 amino acids.

In this sample, this clonotype turned up many times. The chain joins TRBV7-8 to TRBJ2-1; 8 nucleotides match TRBD2. Germline V lookup: CDR1 SGHVS, CDR2 FQNEAQ. J was trimmed by 1 base and V by 1 base; bases with no gene match: 6. The CDR3 is 17 amino acids. CDR3 sequence (DNA): TGTGCCAGCAGCTTAGGTATGGCGGGAGGATCCTACAATGAGCAGTTCTTC. Amino acids: CASSLGMAGGSYNEQFF. The complete variable domain, with remaining parts taken from reference TRBV7-8 and TRBJ2-1, reads GAGVSQSPRYKVAKRGQDVALRCDPISGHVSLFWYQQALGQGPEFLTYFQNEAQLDKSGLPSDRFFAERPEGSVSTLKIQRTQQEDSAVYLCASSLGMAGGSYNEQFFGPGTRLTVL.

V and J are TRBV5-5 and TRBJ1-5; 7 nucleotides align to TRBD1. V trimming: 2 bases; J trimming: 0 bases; junction bases outside the gene matches: 2. The CDR3 has 15 amino acids. The germline V gene has CDR1 SGHKS and CDR2 YYEKEE (reference sequence). CDR3 DNA: TGTGCCAGCAGCTTTAACAGGGGTAGCAATCAGCCCCAGCATTTT. This sequence encodes CASSFNRGSNQPQHF.

This clonotype was recorded at least ten times. The J gene is TRBJ2-5, the V gene TRBV13; D might be TRBD2 (5 bases). The CDR3 contains 13 residues. Germline lookup yields CDR1 PRHDT and CDR2 FYEKMQ (reference sequence). Between the trimmed V and J ends, which lost 3 bases and 2 bases, there was a span of 7 bases. The DNA of the CDR3 is TGTGCCAGCAGCTTGGGCGGGCAAGAGACCCAGTACTTC. Protein product: CASSLGGQETQYF.

This sequence joins TRBV20-1 and TRBJ2-7; 7 bases map to TRBD2. Trimming cost V 6 bases and J 4 bases; bases outside gene matches: 9. The CDR3 length is 13 residues. Germline lookup yields CDR1 DFQATT and CDR2 SNEGSKA (reference sequence). The CDR3, as DNA: TGCAGTGCATCGGGAGGTCCTCGGTACGAGCAGTACTTC. Translating it yields CSASGGPRYEQYF.

Concerning this clonotype: This sequence may be a read error, since a much larger clone differs from it by one base. The chain carries TRBV10-3 and TRBJ2-7; the D gene is possibly TRBD2 (5 bases). CDR1 and CDR2 (germline): ENHRY, SYGVKD. Trimming removed 8 bases at V and 0 bases at J, with 17 bases between. The CDR3 extends over 15 amino acids. Written as DNA, the CDR3 is TGTGCCATCTGGGATCCGGGGAAAGACTCCTACGAGCAGTACTTC. Protein sequence: CAIWDPGKDSYEQYF.

CDR3 region: CASRLLGAEDEQFF. CDR3 DNA: TGTGCCAGCAGGTTGCTCGGGGCAGAGGATGAGCAGTTCTTC. This chain links TRBV27 with TRBJ2-1; D is tentatively TRBD1 or TRBD2 (5 bases each). Trimming removed 6 bases at V and 8 bases at J, with 17 bases between. The CDR3 covers 14 residues. Per the germline V gene, CDR1 is MNHEY and CDR2 is SMNVEV (reference sequence).

V is TRBV7-9 and J is TRBJ2-7; 8 bases agree with TRBD1. Germline V CDR1 and CDR2: SEHNR, FQNEAQ (reference sequence). V shed 1 base and J 4 bases; nucleotides not matched to a gene: 6. The CDR3 has 15 amino acids. CDR3 sequence: CASSLEDRVLYEQYF. The DNA of the CDR3 is TGTGCCAGCAGCTTAGAGGACAGGGTCTTGTACGAGCAGTACTTC.

This clonotype was seen at least ten times. The chain carries TRBV11-2 and TRBJ1-5; the D is unclear. The CDR3 extends over 15 amino acids. Trimming shortened V by 1 base and J by 0 bases, and 7 bases separated the two germline ends. CDR1 and CDR2 (germline): SGHAT, FQNNGV. CDR3 protein: CASSLGAASNQPQHF. The CDR3 bases are TGTGCCAGCAGCTTAGGGGCAGCTAGCAATCAGCCCCAGCATTTT. Based on the CDR3 plus reference TRBV11-2 and TRBJ1-5, the full variable domain is EAGVAQSPRYKIIEKRQSVAFWCNPISGHATLYWYQQILGQGPKLLIQFQNNGVVDDSQLPKDRFSAERLKGVDSTLKIQPAKLEDSAVYLCASSLGAASNQPQHFGDGTRLSIL.

This clonotype was seen more than once but under ten times. The V and J genes are TRBV27 and TRBJ2-7; D ambiguous. Between the trimmed V and J ends, which lost 2 bases and 3 bases, there was a span of 14 bases. The CDR3 has 15 residues. Per the germline V gene, CDR1 is MNHEY and CDR2 is SMNVEV (reference sequence). The CDR3 sequence is CASSLRVEADYEQYF. The CDR3 nucleotides read TGTGCCAGCAGTTTAAGGGTGGAAGCCGACTACGAGCAGTACTTC.

As concerns this clonotype: A junction boundary mismatches the germline segment, possibly from a read error. This rearrangement joins TRBV12-3 or TRBV12-4 to TRBJ2-5; D not resolved. The CDR3 has 14 residues. CDR3 coding DNA: TGTGCCGGCAGTTTTGCGCCCTCCCAAGAGACCCAGTACTTC. Translation gives CAGSFAPSQETQYF.

In its sample, this clonotype was seen many times. This chain joins TRBV7-4 and TRBJ1-4; the D gene is possibly TRBD1 (6 bases). CDR1 and CDR2 (germline): SGHVT, SQSDAQ. CDR3 length: 18 residues. Trimming left V 0 bases short and J 0 bases short, with 14 bases between. CDR3 nucleotides: TGTGCCAGCAGCTTAGCCGGGGGCCTCTCCGCAACTAATGAAAAACTGTTTTTT. This gives the protein CASSLAGGLSATNEKLFF.

Details on this clonotype: With a much larger clone just one base away, this may be a read error. It is likely a read error, because the conserved phenylalanine at the end of the CDR3 is missing. The chain is built from TRBV7-2 and TRBJ1-3; D unclear. The V and J ends lost 2 bases and 0 bases respectively, with 5 bases between them. CDR1 SGHTA and CDR2 FQGNSA come from the germline V gene. The CDR3 spans 14 residues. CDR3 amino acids: CASSLPGSGNTIYL. The CDR3 DNA reads TGTGCCAGCAGCTTACCGGGCTCTGGAAACACCATATATCTT.